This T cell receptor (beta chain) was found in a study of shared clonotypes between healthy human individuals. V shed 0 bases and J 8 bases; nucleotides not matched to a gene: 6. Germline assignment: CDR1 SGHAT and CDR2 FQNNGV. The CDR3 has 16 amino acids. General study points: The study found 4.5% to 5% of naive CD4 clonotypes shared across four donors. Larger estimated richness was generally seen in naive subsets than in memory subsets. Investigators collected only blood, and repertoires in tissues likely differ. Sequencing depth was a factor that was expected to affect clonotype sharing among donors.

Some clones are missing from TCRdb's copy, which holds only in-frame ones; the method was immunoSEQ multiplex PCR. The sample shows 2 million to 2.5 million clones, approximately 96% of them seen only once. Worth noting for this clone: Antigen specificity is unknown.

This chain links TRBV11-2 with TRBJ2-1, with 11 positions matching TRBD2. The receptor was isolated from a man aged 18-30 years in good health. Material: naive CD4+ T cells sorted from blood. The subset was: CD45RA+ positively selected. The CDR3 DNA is TGTGCCAGCAGCTTAGACCAAACTAGCGGGAGATATGAGCAGTTCTTC. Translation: CASSLDQTSGRYEQFF.